This is a list of T cell receptor beta chains from one sample in a study of cytomegalovirus exposure and HLA in healthy donors. Profiled with immunoSEQ multiplex PCR; TCRdb holds only in-frame clones, not every one. In the table there are over 150,000 clones, about four fifths of which are singletons. Sequenced sample: PBMCs. The receptors were sampled from a man younger than 45 in good health and CMV-seropositive. Both conserved end residues are part of each CDR3. D genes are given only for firm matches. The size field is filled for only some rows; it gives once, few, many or a size class.

few | TRBJ2-5 | TRBD2 | TRBV2 | CASSPGLAEETQYF | TGTGCCAGCAGTCCTGGACTAGCAGAAGAGACCCAGTACTTC
NA | TRBJ1-2 | NA | TRBV7-9 | CASSLVGGAGGYTF | TGTGCCAGCAGCTTAGTGGGGGGGGCTGGCGGCTACACCTTC
NA | TRBJ2-1 | NA | TRBV27 | CASSLNGIYNEQFF | TGTGCCAGCAGTTTAAACGGTATCTACAATGAGCAGTTCTTC
NA | TRBJ1-1 | NA | TRBV6-1 | CASSEWPGTEAFF | TGTGCCAGCAGTGAATGGCCGGGGACTGAAGCTTTCTTT
NA | TRBJ2-7 | TRBD1 | TRBV4-3 | CASSQRDRVIGDEQYF | TGCGCCAGCAGCCAAAGGGACAGAGTTATAGGGGACGAGCAGTACTTC
NA | TRBJ2-7 | NA | TRBV6-1 | CASSESLQYEQYF | TGTGCCAGCAGTGAATCTCTGCAGTACGAGCAGTACTTC
NA | TRBJ2-4 | NA | TRBV27 | CASRGTASGGTIQYF | TGTGCCAGCCGGGGGACGGCGTCTGGGGGGACCATTCAGTACTTC
NA | TRBJ2-7 | TRBD1 | TRBV7-2 | CASSQGAYEQYF | TGTGCCAGCAGCCAGGGGGCCTACGAGCAGTACTTC
NA | TRBJ2-4 | TRBD1 | TRBV7-9 | CASSLGQGAKNIQYF | TGTGCCAGCAGCTTGGGACAGGGGGCCAAAAACATTCAGTACTTC
NA | TRBJ1-4 | NA | TRBV6-5 | CASSRPLEKLFF | TGTGCCAGCAGTCGTCCCCTTGAAAAACTGTTTTTT
NA | TRBJ1-1 | NA | TRBV30 | CAWSRGSYTEAFF | TGTGCCTGGAGTAGGGGCAGCTACACTGAAGCTTTCTTT
few | TRBJ2-7 | TRBD2 | TRBV27 | CASSLSGGSGPYEQYF | TGTGCCAGCAGTTTATCGGGCGGGAGCGGTCCCTACGAGCAGTACTTC
NA | TRBJ1-1 | TRBD1 | TRBV2 | CATSDRELNTEAFF | TGTGCCACCTCGGACAGGGAGCTGAACACTGAAGCTTTCTTT
few | TRBJ2-2 | TRBD1 | TRBV5-4 | CASSFGRQGGTGELFF | TGTGCCAGCAGCTTTGGCCGACAGGGGGGCACCGGGGAGCTGTTTTTT
NA | TRBJ2-7 | NA | TRBV5-1 | CASSLAPGVGNEQYF | TGCGCCAGCAGCTTGGCCCCGGGGGTTGGAAACGAGCAGTACTTC
once | TRBJ1-1 | NA | TRBV6-6 | CASTPGGSTEAFF | TGTGCCAGCACCCCGGGGGGGAGCACTGAAGCTTTCTTT
NA | TRBJ2-7 | NA | TRBV27 | CASRTSSYEQYF | TGTGCCAGCAGAACAAGCTCCTACGAGCAGTACTTC
NA | TRBJ2-7 | TRBD1 | TRBV28 | CASRDSTMEEQYF | TGTGCCAGTCGGGACAGTACTATGGAAGAGCAGTACTTC
NA | TRBJ2-1 | NA | TRBV7-9 | CASSANRDNEQFF | TGTGCCAGCAGCGCAAACAGGGACAATGAGCAGTTCTTC
few | TRBJ1-1 | NA | TRBV6-6 | CASSYPQSVNTEAFF | TGTGCCAGCAGTTACCCCCAGAGCGTGAACACTGAAGCTTTCTTT
NA | TRBJ2-1 | NA | TRBV9 | CASSVVPQGEQFF | TGTGCCAGCAGCGTAGTTCCCCAGGGTGAGCAGTTCTTC
NA | TRBJ2-3 | TRBD2 | TRBV5-1 | CASSLPTSGGDRDTQYF | TGCGCCAGCAGCTTACCGACTAGCGGGGGGGACAGAGATACGCAGTATTTT
NA | TRBJ1-5 | NA | TRBV28 | CASSLAASNQPQHF | TGTGCCAGCAGTTTAGCAGCGAGCAATCAGCCCCAGCATTTT
once | TRBJ2-7 | TRBD1 | TRBV5-1 | CASSSMTGSYEQYF | TGCGCCAGCAGCTCAATGACAGGGAGTTACGAGCAGTACTTC
NA | TRBJ2-1 | TRBD1 | TRBV5-6 | CASSLVAGGPYNEQFF | TGTGCCAGCAGCTTGGTAGCAGGGGGACCCTACAATGAGCAGTTCTTC
NA | TRBJ2-1 | NA | TRBV5-1 | CASSFGGASGYNEQFF | TGCGCCAGCAGCTTTGGCGGAGCCTCCGGATACAATGAGCAGTTCTTC
NA | TRBJ2-2 | NA | TRBV27 | CASSRSPRAGELFF | TGTGCCAGCAGTCGGTCCCCTCGCGCCGGGGAGCTGTTTTTT
few | TRBJ2-5 | NA | TRBV7-6 | CASSLVLPETQYF | TGTGCCAGCAGCTTAGTACTCCCAGAGACCCAGTACTTC
NA | TRBJ2-7 | NA | TRBV5-1 | CASSLAGDEQYF | TGCGCCAGCAGCTTGGCGGGGGACGAGCAGTACTTC
NA | TRBJ1-5 | NA | TRBV30 | CAWSARAGNQPQHF | TGTGCCTGGAGCGCCAGGGCGGGCAATCAGCCCCAGCATTTT
NA | TRBJ2-1 | NA | TRBV7-3 | CASSPNGITAEQFF | TGTGCCAGCAGCCCCAACGGGATTACCGCTGAGCAGTTCTTC
NA | TRBJ2-7 | TRBD1 | TRBV29-1 | CSVRPGQVHEQYF | TGCAGCGTCCGACCGGGACAGGTCCACGAGCAGTACTTC
few | TRBJ1-5 | NA | TRBV6-1 | CASSGQITNQPQHF | TGTGCCAGCAGTGGACAGATTACGAATCAGCCCCAGCATTTT
NA | TRBJ1-6 | TRBD1 | TRBV19 | CASIPTGAYNSPLHF | TGTGCCAGTATTCCGACAGGGGCCTATAATTCACCCCTCCACTTT
once | TRBJ2-3 | NA | TRBV6-1 | CASSEGAGQGWTDTQYF | TGTGCCAGCAGTGAAGGGGCCGGGCAGGGCTGGACGGATACGCAGTATTTT
NA | TRBJ2-7 | TRBD2 | TRBV27 | CASSGPRGGWEQYF | TGTGCCAGCAGTGGACCCCGGGGGGGCTGGGAGCAGTACTTC
NA | TRBJ1-2 | TRBD1 | TRBV10-3 | CAINYSGGRGGYTF | TGTGCCATCAATTACTCAGGGGGACGGGGCGGCTACACCTTC
NA | TRBJ1-1 | NA | TRBV14 | CASSQGSLMWTEAFF | TGTGCCAGCAGCCAAGGTAGCCTAATGTGGACTGAAGCTTTCTTT
NA | TRBJ2-5 | TRBD2 | TRBV30 | CAWSGASRGTQETQYF | TGTGCCTGGAGTGGGGCATCGCGGGGGACCCAAGAGACCCAGTACTTC
NA | TRBJ1-1 | NA | TRBV7-2 | CASSLEGTVPTEAFF | TGTGCCAGCAGCTTAGAAGGGACTGTCCCCACTGAAGCTTTCTTT
NA | TRBJ2-3 | NA | TRBV7-2 | CASSLGRPRTDTQYF | TGTGCCAGCAGCTTAGGGAGGCCAAGGACAGATACGCAGTATTTT
NA | TRBJ1-2 | NA | TRBV29-1 | CSVETDTSNYGYTF | TGCAGCGTTGAAACCGACACCTCTAACTATGGCTACACCTTC
NA | TRBJ2-7 | NA | TRBV19 | CASSINRGGEQYF | TGTGCCAGTAGTATAAACCGGGGAGGCGAGCAGTACTTC
once | TRBJ2-2 | TRBD1 | TRBV5-4 | CASRYGTENTGELFF | TGTGCCAGCAGATACGGGACAGAAAACACCGGGGAGCTGTTTTTT
NA | TRBJ2-2 | NA | TRBV7-8 | CASNNREGTGELFF | TGTGCCAGCAACAACAGGGAGGGAACCGGGGAGCTGTTTTTT
NA | TRBJ1-2 | NA | TRBV5-1 | CASSLVGEGDYGYTF | TGCGCCAGCAGCTTGGTCGGGGAGGGGGATTATGGCTACACCTTC
NA | TRBJ1-2 | NA | TRBV9 | CASSSRQTYGYTF | TGTGCCAGCAGCTCTCGACAGACCTATGGCTACACCTTC
NA | TRBJ1-1 | TRBD1 | TRBV27 | CASSYNTGGTEAFF | TGTGCCAGCAGTTACAATACAGGGGGCACTGAAGCTTTCTTT
NA | TRBJ1-3 | NA | TRBV5-4 | CASSRWGLSSGNTIYF | TGTGCCAGCAGCCGGTGGGGACTAAGCTCTGGAAACACCATATATTTT